The TCR beta chain under discussion was sequenced for a study of shared clonotypes between healthy human individuals. Study outcomes and limitations: An effect of sequencing depth on clonotype sharing among donors was expected.

TCRdb's table, derived via immunoSEQ multiplex PCR, lists solely in-frame clones and lacks some. The table records about 1.9 million clones, roughly 93% of them present only once. For this clone: What it recognizes is unknown.

This CDR3 region has 14 residues. CDR1 and CDR2 from the germline V gene are ENHRY and SYGVKD. Between the trimmed V and J ends, which lost 3 bases and 2 bases, there was a span of 10 bases. Naive CD8 cells comprised CD45RO-negative, CCR7-positively selected cells, excluding terminally differentiated effector memory CD45RA+ cells. The rearrangement joins TRBV10-3 to TRBJ1-1; D is unclear. Specimen: naive CD8+ T cells from PBMCs. This TCR was sampled from a man in his late teens or twenties in good health. Some clones in this sample may be carry-over from other donors' samples. In DNA, the CDR3 is TGTGCCATCAGTGACGGGGTGGAAAACACTGAAGCTTTCTTT. Translating it yields CAISDGVENTEAFF.